This T cell receptor beta chain derives from a study of T-cell reconstitution after alpha-beta-depleted transplantation in children. The length of the CDR3 is 12 residues. The V gene lost 0 bases and the J gene lost 8 bases, with 10 bases spanning the gap. Germline V gene data show CDR1 as DFQATT and CDR2 as SNEGSKA (reference sequence). The TCRbeta library was prepared with unique molecular identifiers. TCRdb recomputed calls from the PCR reads with MiXCR, one row per CDR3 protein. Seen here are about 27,000 distinct CDR3 sequences, 15% to 20% observed once, and the top ten hold roughly 35%. The source material was PBMCs, mostly from graft donor cells, sampled 60 days after TCRalphabeta/CD19-depleted stem cell transplant. The chain couples TRBV20-1 to TRBJ1-2; TRBD1 is a possible D gene (5 bases). This receptor was taken from a male patient between 2 and 9 years old who had a stem cell transplant for acute lymphoblastic leukemia, so the T cells may come from the graft donor. The CDR3 DNA reads as TGCAGTGCTAGAGATTCTGGGGACGGCTACACCTTC. It codes for CSARDSGDGYTF.